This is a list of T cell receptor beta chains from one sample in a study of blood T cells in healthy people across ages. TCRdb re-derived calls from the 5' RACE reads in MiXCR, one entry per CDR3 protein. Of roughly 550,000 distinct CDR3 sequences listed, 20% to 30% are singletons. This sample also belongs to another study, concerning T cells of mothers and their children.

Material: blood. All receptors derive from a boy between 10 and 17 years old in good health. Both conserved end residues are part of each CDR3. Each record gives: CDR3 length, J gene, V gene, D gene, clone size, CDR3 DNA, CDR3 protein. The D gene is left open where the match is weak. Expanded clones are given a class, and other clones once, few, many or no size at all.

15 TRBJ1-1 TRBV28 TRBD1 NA TGTGCCAGCAGTTCGCAGGGGGCGGGGAACACTGAAGCTTTCTTT CASSSQGAGNTEAFF
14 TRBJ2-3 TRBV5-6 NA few TGTGCCAGCAGCTCGGGACTTAGCACAGATACGCAGTATTTT CASSSGLSTDTQYF
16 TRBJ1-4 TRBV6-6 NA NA TGTGCCAGCAGTTACTCGACCGGGAGAATTAATGAAAAACTGTTTTTT CASSYSTGRINEKLFF
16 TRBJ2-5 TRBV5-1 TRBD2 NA TGCGCCAGCAGCTTGGGTCCTAGCGGGGCGAAAGAGACCCAGTACTTC CASSLGPSGAKETQYF
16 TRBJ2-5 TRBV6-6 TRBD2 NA TGTGCCAGCAGTTACTTCCTAGCGGGGTACCAAGAGACCCAGTACTTC CASSYFLAGYQETQYF
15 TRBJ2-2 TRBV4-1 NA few TGCGCCAGCAGCCAAGGCGACCTGAACACCGGGGAGCTGTTTTTT CASSQGDLNTGELFF
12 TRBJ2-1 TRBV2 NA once TGTGCCCGCAGAGATACAGGACCTGAGCAGTTCTTC CARRDTGPEQFF
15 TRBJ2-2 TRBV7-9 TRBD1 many TGCGCCAGCAGTCCCGGGACAGCCAACACCGGGGAGCTGTTTTTT CASSPGTANTGELFF
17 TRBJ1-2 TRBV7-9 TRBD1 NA TGTGCCAGCAGCTTAACAAAAACCGGGACAGGGAACTATGGCTACACCTTC CASSLTKTGTGNYGYTF
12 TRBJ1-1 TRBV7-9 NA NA TGTGCCAGTCGGATGGGGGGGACTGAAGCTCTCTTT CASRMGGTEALF
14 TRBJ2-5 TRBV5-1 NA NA TGCGCCAGCAGCCACGGATCAGGAAGGGAGACCCAGTACTTC CASSHGSGRETQYF
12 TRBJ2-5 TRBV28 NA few TGTGCCAGCAGTCCACCTTCTTTGACCCAGTGCTTC CASSPPSLTQCF
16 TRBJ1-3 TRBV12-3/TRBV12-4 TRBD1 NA TGTGCCAGCAGTCCCGATCAACAGGGGGCTGGAAACACCATATATTTT CASSPDQQGAGNTIYF